This T cell receptor (beta chain) was profiled in a study of CD8+ T cells in alopecia areata. Treatment defined: oral pan-JAK inhibitor, 5-10 mg twice daily. From alopecia areata patients, lesional scalp punch biopsies and peripheral blood were collected. Following extraction, RNA underwent reverse transcription to cDNA, which served as the sequencing template. TCRdb keeps only in-frame clones here, not all; method: immunoSEQ multiplex PCR. The sample consists of hundreds of thousands of clones, 58% of them appearing once. Germline values: CDR1 SGHTA, CDR2 FQGTGA. The CDR3 spans 12 residues. Trimming stripped 2 bases from V and 6 bases from J, with 8 bases between. As regards this clone: What it binds is not known.

General study results and limits: Throughout tofacitinib, many expanded lesional clones continued to persist in scalp and blood. Relative to normal scalp, lesional scalp, especially alopecia totalis/universalis, showed higher clonality.

The chain carries TRBV7-3 and TRBJ2-7; D possibly corresponds to TRBD2 (5 bases). The sequencing used CD4+ T cells sorted from blood, collected at week 24, from a patient treated with tofacitinib. The sequence was obtained from a human donor with alopecia areata. This CDR3 reads CASSLGLGEQYF. The CDR3 coding sequence is TGTGCCAGCAGCTTAGGACTCGGCGAGCAGTACTTC. Full variable domain (missing parts from reference TRBV7-3 and TRBJ2-7): GAGVSQTPSNKVTEKGKYVELRCDPISGHTALYWYRQSLGQGPEFLIYFQGTGAADDSGLPNDRFFAVRPEGSVSTLKIQRTERGDSAVYLCASSLGLGEQYFGPGTRLTVT.